This T cell receptor (beta chain) was found in a study of cytomegalovirus exposure and HLA in healthy donors. The CDR3 spans 15 residues. It was with 60 Vbeta and 13 Jbeta primers that the PCR ran. Repertoires were generated with immunoSEQ multiplex PCR, while TCRdb's copy carries only in-frame clones and drops some. This table holds 95,000 to 150,000 clones, around 79% found once. Sequenced material: PBMCs. The chain is built from TRBV1 and TRBJ2-1; TRBD2 is taken as the D call from the table, unchecked against the DNA. TRBV1 corresponds to a pseudogene. This clonotype was sampled from a middle-aged woman in good health and CMV-seronegative. The CDR3 DNA reads as TGCACCAGCAGCCAGGAGCGGGATCCCCACAATGAGCAGTTCTTC. It yields the protein CTSSQERDPHNEQFF.